This TCR beta chain was documented in a study of identifying expanded T cells in peripheral blood. A note on this clone: Its antigen is as yet unknown.

CDR1 is SGHDT, CDR2 YYEEEE, per germline. Trimming removed 2 bases from V and 7 bases from J, with 13 bases in between. The CDR3 extends over 13 amino acids. General observations from the study: Roughly two-week clone count variance significantly increased as total template count grew. About 1.2 clones differed between technical replicates, versus around 16 and 19 over time.

Using immunoSEQ multiplex PCR, the repertoire was profiled, and TCRdb retains in-frame clones only, with some absent. The sample shows roughly 56,000 clones, about four fifths of them seen only once. Collection occurred without any documented infections or immune events in donors. The genes are TRBV5-6 and TRBJ2-7; tentative D call: TRBD2 (5 bases). This sequence was found in a person aged 18-69 years in good health. Sequencing input: blood. The CDR3 region has the DNA TGTGCCAGCAGCTTTTCGGGAAAAGGAGAGCAGTACTTC. Residues: CASSFSGKGEQYF.